The rows below give T cell receptor beta chains drawn from one sample of a study of T cells after yellow fever vaccination. TCRdb reprocessed the 5' RACE reads via MiXCR and lists one record per CDR3 protein. The table records about 320,000 distinct CDR3 sequences, 12% of them present only once. Here the sequenced sample was CD4+ T cells sorted from PBMCs, taken 15 days after the yellow fever booster vaccination. Source of these receptors: a man younger than 35 who received the YFV17D yellow fever vaccine. Each CDR3 is given with its conserved first and last residue. Fields, in order: J gene, V gene, D gene, clone size, CDR3 protein, CDR3 DNA. A D gene is named only where the DNA matches it firmly. Clone size is shown for a subset of rows, as once, few, many or a class of expanded clone.

J: TRBJ1-1; V: TRBV27; D: -; size: many; CDR3: CASSFAGVNTEAFF; DNA: TGTGCCAGCAGTTTTGCTGGGGTGAACACTGAAGCTTTCTTT
J: TRBJ2-6; V: TRBV4-2; D: -; size: few; CDR3: CASSQDRGGETGANVLTF; DNA: TGTGCCAGCAGCCAAGATAGGGGCGGGGAAACTGGGGCCAACGTCCTGACTTTC
J: TRBJ2-5; V: TRBV2; D: -; size: -; CDR3: CASGPGTLSGKTQYF; DNA: TGTGCCAGCGGGCCAGGGACTCTGTCGGGGAAGACCCAGTACTTC
J: TRBJ1-1; V: TRBV12-3/TRBV12-4; D: TRBD1; size: few; CDR3: CASRVGTANTEAFF; DNA: TGTGCCAGCAGGGTCGGGACAGCTAACACTGAAGCTTTCTTT
J: TRBJ2-5; V: TRBV29-1; D: TRBD2; size: -; CDR3: CSVVRPAASGGSQYF; DNA: TGCAGCGTTGTGAGGCCAGCAGCTAGCGGGGGGTCCCAGTACTTC
J: TRBJ2-5; V: TRBV9; D: -; size: -; CDR3: CASSSNPRQETQYF; DNA: TGTGCCAGCAGCTCAAACCCGAGGCAGGAGACCCAGTACTTC
J: TRBJ2-2; V: TRBV7-3; D: TRBD2; size: -; CDR3: CASSLTGGSYTGELFF; DNA: TGTGCCAGCAGCTTAACCGGGGGGAGCTACACCGGGGAGCTGTTTTTT
J: TRBJ1-1; V: TRBV12-3/TRBV12-4; D: -; size: -; CDR3: CASSPTRTKEAFF; DNA: TGTGCCAGCAGCCCGACAAGGACAAAGGAAGCTTTCTTT
J: TRBJ1-2; V: TRBV27; D: -; size: -; CDR3: CASSYLGIGNYGYTF; DNA: TGTGCCAGCAGCTATCTCGGGATCGGAAACTATGGCTACACCTTC
J: TRBJ2-2; V: TRBV9; D: -; size: -; CDR3: CASSVGQTGELFF; DNA: TGTGCCAGCAGCGTAGGCCAAACCGGGGAGCTGTTTTTT